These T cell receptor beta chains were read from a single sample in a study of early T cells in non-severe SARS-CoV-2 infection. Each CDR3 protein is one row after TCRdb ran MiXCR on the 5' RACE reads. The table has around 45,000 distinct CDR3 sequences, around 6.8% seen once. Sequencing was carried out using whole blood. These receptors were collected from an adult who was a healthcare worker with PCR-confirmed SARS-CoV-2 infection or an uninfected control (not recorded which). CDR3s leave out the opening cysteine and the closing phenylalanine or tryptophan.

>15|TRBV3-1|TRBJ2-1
ASSQDLGQEYYNEQF
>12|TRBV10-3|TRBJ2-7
AISEDRDIHEQY
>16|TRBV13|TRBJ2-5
ASSLEGNLRGGLETQY
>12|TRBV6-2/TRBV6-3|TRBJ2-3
ASSYGGATDTQY
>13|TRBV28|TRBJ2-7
ASSLLAGGRVEQY
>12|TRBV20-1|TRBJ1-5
SAGLDTVNQPQH
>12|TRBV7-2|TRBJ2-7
ASSQSPGRYEQY
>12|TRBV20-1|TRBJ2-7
SASGGTGAHEQY
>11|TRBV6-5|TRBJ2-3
ASSRGLSDTQY
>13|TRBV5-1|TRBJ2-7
ASSLGSDRAYEQY
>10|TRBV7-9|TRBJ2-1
ASTLSGNEQF
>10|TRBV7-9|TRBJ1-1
ASSLGESRAF
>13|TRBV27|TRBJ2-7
ASSSTGGGSYEQY
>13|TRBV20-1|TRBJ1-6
SARAPQGEHSPLH
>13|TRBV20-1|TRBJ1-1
SASRTRVMNTEAF
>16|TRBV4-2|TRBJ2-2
ASSQAPGTPADAGELF
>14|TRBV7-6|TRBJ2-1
ASSLEVVTAYNEQF
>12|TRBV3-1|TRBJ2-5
ASSELQVQETQY
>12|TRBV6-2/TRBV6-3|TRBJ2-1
ASSYSFPPDEQF
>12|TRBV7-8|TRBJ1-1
ASSLVRVGGPAF
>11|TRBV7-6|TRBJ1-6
ASTLTGSSPLH
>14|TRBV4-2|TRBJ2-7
ASSPVVGSSPYEQY
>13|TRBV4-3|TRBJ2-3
ASSQDWGRRDTQY
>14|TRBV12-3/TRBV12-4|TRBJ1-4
ASSLRDVGINEKLF
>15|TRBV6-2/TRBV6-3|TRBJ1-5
ASSRQGSGDSNQPQH
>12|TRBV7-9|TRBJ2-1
ASSPDFTQVGVF
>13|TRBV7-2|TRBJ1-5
ASSSQGRRNQPQH
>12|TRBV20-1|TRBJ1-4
SAPGQPTNEKLF
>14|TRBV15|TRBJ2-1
ATSRDYRDRYGEQF
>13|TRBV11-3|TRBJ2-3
ASSLGTERTDTQY
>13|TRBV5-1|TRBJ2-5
ASSLAGTVGETQY
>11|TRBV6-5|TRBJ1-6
ASTANLYSPLH
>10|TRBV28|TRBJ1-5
ASKTGNQPQH
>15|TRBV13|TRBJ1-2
ASSLGMTGGRPGGYT
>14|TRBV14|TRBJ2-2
ASSQDTSLSTGELF
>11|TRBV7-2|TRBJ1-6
ASSLDFGSPLH
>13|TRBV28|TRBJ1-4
ASVKAGTTNEKLF
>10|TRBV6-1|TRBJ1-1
ASNQGNTEAF
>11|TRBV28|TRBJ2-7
ASSLPMEYEQY
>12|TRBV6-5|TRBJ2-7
ASSSPRSGYEQY
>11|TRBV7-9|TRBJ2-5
ASSSRGGETQY
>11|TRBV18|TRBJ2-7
ASSPPAAYEQY
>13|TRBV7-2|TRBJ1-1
ASGLEQGRETEAF
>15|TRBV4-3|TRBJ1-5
ASSQSRGLHSNQPQH
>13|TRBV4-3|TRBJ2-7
ASSQFLGTSSEQY
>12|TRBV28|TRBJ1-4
ASSLTGTREKLF
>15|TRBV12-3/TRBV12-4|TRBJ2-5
ASSSPRSGGAQETQY
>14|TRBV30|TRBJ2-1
AWSQAPNRYWNEQF
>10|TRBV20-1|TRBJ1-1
SGKTWRRVAF
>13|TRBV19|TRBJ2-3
ASSIGGFSTDTQY
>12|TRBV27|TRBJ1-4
ASSLRGNNEKLF
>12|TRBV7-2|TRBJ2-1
ASSLYGGYNEQF